The clone carrying this T cell receptor beta chain came up once. The antigen is not known. The data originate from a study of T cell responses to AZD1222 COVID-19 vaccine. Study-level points and caveats: It should be noted that donors were predominantly white British and more often female, and clonal diversity was possibly underestimated. Spike-specific TCRs gained breadth and depth after people received two AZD1222 doses.

TCRdb's copy holds only in-frame clones and misses some; the assay was immunoSEQ multiplex PCR. The sample lists about 130,000 clones; under 95% were seen once. This CDR3 is 14 amino acids long. Between the trimmed V and J ends, which lost 0 bases and 8 bases, there was a span of 11 bases. CDR1 is SGHAT and CDR2 is FQNNGV in the germline V gene. The clonotype comes from an adult in good health. Source: peripheral blood, taken on day 0 of AZD1222 vaccination. V is TRBV11-2 and J is TRBJ1-5; D is undetermined. Here the CDR3 reads CASSLENRRKPQHF. The CDR3 nucleotides read TGTGCCAGCAGCTTAGAGAACCGGCGGAAGCCCCAGCATTTT.